These 27 T cell receptor beta chains came from one sample sequenced in a study of graft-versus-host responses after intestinal transplantation. The repertoire was sequenced with immunoSEQ multiplex PCR; TCRdb's copy has only in-frame clones and lacks some. The repertoire includes around 16,000 clones, about 89% of them detected once, and less than 8% sits in the top ten. Sequenced here: bone marrow, sampled around 120 days after intestinal transplantation. The receptors come from a human patient who received an intestinal transplant, so some T cells may come from the graft donor.

This clone came up a few times. V is TRBV6-5 and J is TRBJ1-2, with 7 positions matching TRBD1. V shed 5 bases and J 5 bases; nucleotides not matched to a gene: 5. The CDR3 spans 13 residues. CDR1 is MNHEY and CDR2 is SVGAGI in the germline V gene. The CDR3 loop reads CASSEQGVYGYTF. The CDR3 nucleotides are TGTGCCAGCAGTGAGCAGGGGGTTTATGGCTACACCTTC.

Comments on this clone: Other DNA sequences in the sample encode the same CDR3. The chain is built from TRBV7-2 and TRBJ2-5; TRBD1 aligns across 7 bases. The CDR3 contains 13 residues. Per the germline V gene, CDR1 is SGHTA and CDR2 is FQGNSA. Trimming took 5 bases from V and 1 from J; bases not matched to a gene: 1. Written as DNA, the CDR3 is TGTGCCAGCAGCCGGGACAGCCAAGAGACCCAGTACTTC. Translating gives CASSRDSQETQYF.

V is TRBV15 and J is TRBJ2-3, with D perhaps TRBD1 (6 bases). Germline values: CDR1 LNHNV, CDR2 YYDKDF (reference sequence). CDR3 length: 18 residues. The V end was cut by 1 base, the J end by 0 bases, with 17 bases between. The CDR3 is CATSRAVLTGFSTDTQYF. The DNA for the CDR3 is TGTGCCACCAGCAGAGCGGTGCTCACAGGGTTTAGCACAGATACGCAGTATTTT.

V and J are TRBV4-3 and TRBJ2-1; D unclear. The CDR3 length is 15 residues. V shed 1 base and J shed 2 bases, with 9 bases lying between them. Per germline, CDR1 LGHNA and CDR2 YSLEER. The CDR3 spells CASSQAEVPYNEQFF. DNA for the CDR3: TGCGCCAGCAGCCAAGCAGAAGTCCCCTACAATGAGCAGTTCTTC.

The CDR3 DNA reads as TGTGCCAGCAGTTTGGAAAACATTCAGTACTTC. Its translation is CASSLENIQYF. V usage is TRBV28 and J usage is TRBJ2-4; D is unclear. The V gene's germline CDR1 is MDHEN and CDR2 SYDVKM. The CDR3 has 11 residues. The V gene lost 3 bases and the J gene lost 5 bases, with 2 bases spanning the gap.

The chain recombines TRBV4-1 with TRBJ2-1; D uncertain. CDR1 is MGHRA, CDR2 YSYEKL, per germline. The CDR3 extends over 13 amino acids. The germline V and J ends were trimmed by 0 bases and 5 bases, with 5 bases remaining between them. The CDR3 nucleotides are TGCGCCAGCAGCCAAGATGACCACAATGAGCAGTTCTTC. Protein sequence: CASSQDDHNEQFF.

This chain joins TRBV28 and TRBJ2-7; 10 bases are shared with TRBD2. Per germline, CDR1 MDHEN and CDR2 SYDVKM. J lost 4 bases, V lost 7 bases, and 7 bases had no gene match. This CDR3 is 14 amino acids long. CDR3 DNA sequence: TGTGCCAGCACCACGGGACTAGCGCGGTACGAGCAGTACTTC. Translated: CASTTGLARYEQYF.

J is TRBJ2-1 and V is TRBV7-3; weak D call: TRBD2 (6 bases). CDR1 and CDR2 from the germline V gene are SGHTA and FQGTGA. V was clipped by 5 bases and J by 2 bases, with 13 bases between them. The CDR3 totals 15 residues. Written as DNA, the CDR3 is TGTGCCAGCAGCCCTTGGGGGGACGCCTACAATGAGCAGTTCTTC. Protein sequence: CASSPWGDAYNEQFF.

This chain's CDR3 is CASSPLGTGNYGYTF. The CDR3 DNA follows: TGTGCCAGCAGCCCCCTCGGGACAGGGAACTATGGCTACACCTTC. The V call is TRBV11-2, the J call TRBJ1-2, with TRBD1 matching over 9 bases. CDR3 length: 15 amino acids. J lost 2 bases, V lost 5 bases, and 6 bases had no gene match. CDR1 and CDR2 from the germline V gene are SGHAT and FQNNGV. The entire variable domain, with the rest obtained from reference TRBV11-2 and TRBJ1-2, is as follows: EAGVAQSPRYKIIEKRQSVAFWCNPISGHATLYWYQQILGQGPKLLIQFQNNGVVDDSQLPKDRFSAERLKGVDSTLKIQPAKLEDSAVYLCASSPLGTGNYGYTFGSGTRLTVV.

This rearrangement joins TRBV5-1 to TRBJ2-7; 7 bases line up with TRBD1. Trimming took 2 bases from V and 6 from J; bases not matched to a gene: 8. Germline assignment: CDR1 SGHRS and CDR2 YFSETQ. The CDR3 consists of 14 residues. The CDR3 loop is CASSFWDSAGEQYF. The CDR3 region has the DNA TGCGCCAGCAGCTTCTGGGACAGTGCCGGCGAGCAGTACTTC.

V is TRBV28 and J is TRBJ1-6; D gene ambiguous. The CDR3 is 14 residues long. Germline lookup yields CDR1 MDHEN and CDR2 SYDVKM. Trimming stripped 6 bases from V and 10 bases from J, with 16 bases between. CDR3 amino acids: CASSPAPESSPLHF. CDR3 in DNA: TGTGCCAGCAGCCCCGCGCCTGAGAGCTCACCCCTCCACTTT.

CDR3 amino acids: CASHGGTPLCDNSPLHF. The CDR3 bases are TGTGCCAGCCACGGGGGGACCCCTCTATGTGATAATTCACCCCTCCACTTT. The chain has TRBV14 and TRBJ1-6, with D perhaps TRBD1 (5 bases). The CDR3 consists of 17 residues. The germline V and J ends were trimmed by 8 bases and 5 bases, with 22 bases remaining between them. Germline V gene data show CDR1 as SGHDN and CDR2 as FVKESK.

The rearrangement uses TRBV11-2 and TRBJ1-4; 9 bases align to TRBD1. The CDR3 runs to 19 residues. V lost 7 bases and J lost 0; bases outside the gene matches: 15. Germline CDR1 and CDR2: SGHAT and FQNNGV. CDR3 bases: TGTGCCAGCAACAACCTCGGGGACAGGGTTTTTGCAACTAATGAAAAACTGTTTTTT. Translating gives CASNNLGDRVFATNEKLFF.

The V gene is TRBV7-6, the J gene TRBJ2-2, with D tentatively TRBD1 or TRBD2 (5 bases each). The CDR3 runs 16 residues. Germline CDR1 and CDR2: SGHVS and FNYEAQ. V shed 3 bases and J shed 4 bases, with 15 bases lying between them. The CDR3, as DNA: TGTGCCAGCAGCTTGAACAGAGGGGAATTCACCGGGGAGCTGTTTTTT. This codes for CASSLNRGEFTGELFF.

V and J are TRBV9 and TRBJ2-3; D might be TRBD1 (6 bases). CDR1 is SGDLS, CDR2 YYNGEE, per germline. This CDR3 contains 16 residues. Trimming removed 0 bases from V and 4 bases from J, with 15 bases in between. The CDR3 sequence: CASSVGNEGVPDTQYF. CDR3 nucleotides: TGTGCCAGCAGCGTAGGTAACGAGGGGGTCCCAGATACGCAGTATTTT.

This chain links TRBV7-3 with TRBJ2-5; 7 positions agree with TRBD1. The CDR3 loop spans 14 amino acids. CDR1 SGHTA and CDR2 FQGTGA come from the germline V gene. With V trimmed by 5 bases and J by 7 bases, 10 bases remained unmatched. CDR3 sequence: CASSQGRGRGTQYF. The CDR3 nucleotides are TGTGCCAGCAGCCAGGGCAGGGGGAGAGGGACCCAGTACTTC.

Comment on this clone: At one end the junction does not follow the germline gene, possibly because of a read error. In the same sample, other DNA sequences code for this CDR3. The rearrangement links TRBV6-1 to TRBJ1-2; D perhaps matches TRBD1 (5 bases). The CDR3 length is 14 residues. Germline CDR1 and CDR2: MNHNS and SASEGT. The CDR3: CASSEGVTDYGYTF. CDR3 bases: TGTGCCAGCAGCGAAGGGGTGACAGACTATGGCTACACCTTC.

V gene TRBV18 combines with J gene TRBJ2-3; D unclear. The germline CDR1 and CDR2 sequences are KGHSH and LQKENI. Trimming left V 3 bases short and J 2 bases short, with 15 bases between. The CDR3 has 16 residues. The CDR3 loop reads CASSPGDIPLTDTQYF. Here the CDR3 DNA reads TGTGCCAGCTCACCGGGCGACATACCCCTCACAGATACGCAGTATTTT.

CDR3 sequence: CAIRGSYEQYF. CDR3 DNA: TGTGCCATCAGGGGTTCCTACGAGCAGTACTTC. The rearrangement uses TRBV10-3 and TRBJ2-7; the D is unclear. Trimming pared 6 bases from V and 1 base from J, leaving 4 bases between. Germline CDR1 ENHRY, CDR2 SYGVKD. The CDR3 is 11 residues long.

The chain combines TRBV18 with TRBJ1-1; TRBD1 might be the D (5 bases). The V gene lost 1 base and the J gene lost 0 bases, with 9 bases spanning the gap. The CDR3 is 15 amino acids. Looked up from germline, CDR1 is KGHSH and CDR2 is LQKENI. CDR3 in amino acids: CASSPRSGLNTEAFF. The DNA for the CDR3 is TGTGCCAGCTCACCACGGTCAGGGTTGAACACTGAAGCTTTCTTT.

The chain carries TRBV2 and TRBJ2-1; TRBD2 is a possible D gene (6 bases). The CDR3 has 16 amino acids. V was clipped by 1 base and J by 8 bases, with 18 bases between them. Germline CDR1 and CDR2: SNHLY and FYNNEI. The CDR3 is CASSEEAGPYSDEQFF. The CDR3 region has the DNA TGTGCCAGCAGTGAAGAAGCGGGCCCTTACTCGGATGAGCAGTTCTTC.

This clone was counted a single time. The chain has TRBV4-3 and TRBJ2-3; D remains unclear. The CDR3 covers 13 residues. CDR1 is LGHNA, CDR2 YSLEER, per germline. V lost 0 bases to trimming and J lost 5 bases, with 6 bases between them. Here the CDR3 DNA reads TGCGCCAGCAGCCAAGATGCCCGAGATACGCAGTATTTT. Its protein product is CASSQDARDTQYF.

This clone was seen more than once but under ten times. The chain employs TRBV14 and TRBJ2-7; 7 nucleotides line up with TRBD2. CDR1 SGHDN and CDR2 FVKESK come from the germline V gene. CDR3 length: 13 amino acids. With 2 bases clipped from V and 6 bases from J, the junction kept 4 bases outside the gene matches. CDR3 nucleotide sequence: TGTGCCAGCAGCCAAAGCGGGACTGGCGAGCAGTACTTC. Translation: CASSQSGTGEQYF.

This clone turned up a few times. The identical CDR3 is also encoded by other nucleotide sequences in the sample. The chain combines TRBV7-9 with TRBJ2-5; 12 nucleotides line up with TRBD2. Germline loops: CDR1 SEHNR, CDR2 FQNEAQ (reference sequence). CDR3 size: 15 residues. After removal of 2 bases from V and 2 bases from J, the junction contained 0 bases not matched to a gene. CDR3 in amino acids: CASSLLAGGQETQYF. In DNA form, the CDR3 reads TGTGCCAGCAGCTTACTAGCGGGAGGGCAAGAGACCCAGTACTTC.

This chain links TRBV6-4 with TRBJ2-1; D remains unclear. V gave up 5 bases and J gave up 0 bases, with 5 bases separating them. Per the germline V gene, CDR1 is MRHNA and CDR2 is SNTAGT. This CDR3 has 13 amino acids. The CDR3 nucleotides are TGTGCCAGCAGTCCCAACTCCTACAATGAGCAGTTCTTC. Translated, it gives CASSPNSYNEQFF.

The chain recombines TRBV4-2 with TRBJ2-7, with D perhaps being TRBD1 or TRBD2 (5 bases each). Trimming took 1 base from V and 2 from J, leaving 12 bases between them. Germline loops: CDR1 LGHNA, CDR2 YNFKEQ. This CDR3 has 15 residues. The CDR3 region is CASSQGGGMTYEQYF. The CDR3 DNA is TGTGCCAGCAGCCAAGGTGGGGGTATGACCTACGAGCAGTACTTC.

The chain uses TRBV19 and TRBJ2-3; 9 nucleotides align to TRBD1. The germline V gene has CDR1 LNHDA and CDR2 SQIVND (reference sequence). V shed 3 bases and J 4 bases; nucleotides not matched to a gene: 2. The CDR3 is made up of 14 amino acids. For the CDR3, the DNA is TGTGCCAGTAGTATGCGACAGGGGGCAGATACGCAGTATTTT. Its protein is CASSMRQGADTQYF.